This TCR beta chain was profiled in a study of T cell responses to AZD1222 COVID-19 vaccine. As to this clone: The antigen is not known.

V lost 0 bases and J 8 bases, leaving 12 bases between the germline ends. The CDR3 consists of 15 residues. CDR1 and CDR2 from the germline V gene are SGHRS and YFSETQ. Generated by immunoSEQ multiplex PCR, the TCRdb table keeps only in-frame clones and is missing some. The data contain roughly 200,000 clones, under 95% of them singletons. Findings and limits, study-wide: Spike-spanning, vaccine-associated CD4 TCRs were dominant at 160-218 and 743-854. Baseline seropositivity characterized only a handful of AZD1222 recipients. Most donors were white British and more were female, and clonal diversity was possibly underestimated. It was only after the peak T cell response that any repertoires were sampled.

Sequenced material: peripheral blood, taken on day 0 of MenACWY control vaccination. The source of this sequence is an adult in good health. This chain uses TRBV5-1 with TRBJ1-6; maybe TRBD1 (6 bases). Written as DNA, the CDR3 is TGCGCCAGCAGCTTGGCCGAGGGGGGTTATTCACCCCTCCACTTT. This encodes CASSLAEGGYSPLHF. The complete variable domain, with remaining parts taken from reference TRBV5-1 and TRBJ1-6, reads KAGVTQTPRYLIKTRGQQVTLSCSPISGHRSVSWYQQTPGQGLQFLFEYFSETQRNKGNFPGRFSGRQFSNSRSEMNVSTLELGDSALYLCASSLAEGGYSPLHFGNGTRLTVT.